The present TCR beta chain was sequenced within a study of cytomegalovirus exposure and HLA in healthy donors. Study-wide results and caveats: In vitro, three CMV-associated chains proved specific for CMV antigens.

V lost 0 bases and J 0 bases, leaving 8 bases between the germline ends. The germline V gene has CDR1 SGHKS and CDR2 YYEKEE (reference sequence). The CDR3 runs to 15 residues. In the PCR, 60 Vbeta and 13 Jbeta primers were used. The assay was immunoSEQ multiplex PCR, and TCRdb's table has in-frame clones only and misses some. The profile covers approximately 120,000 clones, with 74% appearing a single time and more than 2% taken by the ten largest. Notes on this clone: Antigen specificity is unknown.

The receptor's source is a human donor in good health. The V and J genes are TRBV5-5 and TRBJ2-3; weak D call: TRBD2 (5 bases). Sequencing was done on a sample of PBMCs. The CDR3 region is CASSLGRTSTDTQYF. CDR3 in DNA: TGTGCCAGCAGCTTGGGCAGGACTAGCACAGATACGCAGTATTTT.